This passage covers 32 T cell receptor beta chains from one sample sequenced in a study of T-cell memory formation after mild COVID-19. TCRdb recomputed calls from the 5' RACE reads with MiXCR, one row per CDR3 protein. The sample lists some 300,000 distinct CDR3 sequences, around 19% occurring once. The sample was PBMCs or a T cell subset sorted from them (not recorded which). The receptors originated from a man younger than 30 who had mild COVID-19 (a few samples of this study predate the infection). Cell type and time point are not known.

In this sample, this clonotype turned up a few times. This rearrangement joins TRBV11-3 to TRBJ2-1; possibly TRBD1 for D (6 bases). The germline V gene encodes CDR1 SGHNT and CDR2 YENEEA. The V and J ends lost 5 bases and 10 bases respectively, with 12 bases between them. The CDR3 runs 12 residues. DNA of the CDR3: TGTGCCAGCAGCCCACCAGACAGGGAGCAGTTCTTC. It yields the protein CASSPPDREQFF. Full variable domain (remainder filled in from reference TRBV11-3 and TRBJ2-1): EAGVVQSPRYKIIEKKQPVAFWCNPISGHNTLYWYLQNLGQGPELLIRYENEEAVDDSQLPKDRFSAERLKGVDSTLKIQPAELGDSAVYLCASSPPDREQFFGPGTRLTVL.

Written as DNA, the CDR3 is TGTGCCAGCAGTGACTCAGTAGTTCTGTTTTTT. Translated, it gives CASSDSVVLFF. The chain combines TRBV2 with TRBJ1-4, with D unclear. The V end was cut by 3 bases, the J end by 14 bases, with 10 bases between. The CDR3 sequence is 11 residues long. The germline V gene has CDR1 SNHLY and CDR2 FYNNEI.

This clonotype showed up many times. The genes are TRBV5-6 and TRBJ2-2; either TRBD1 or TRBD2 may supply D (5 bases each). V lost 2 bases, J lost 0 bases, and 17 bases lay in between. Germline CDR1 is SGHDT and CDR2 is YYEEEE. This CDR3 is built from 18 residues. In DNA, the CDR3 is TGTGCCAGCAGCTTTAGGTCCGGTTTGGGGGCGAACACCGGGGAGCTGTTTTTT. Amino acid sequence: CASSFRSGLGANTGELFF.

This chain joins TRBV24-1 and TRBJ1-5, with D tentatively TRBD1 (5 bases). V was clipped by 12 bases and J by 2 bases, with 13 bases between them. This CDR3 spans 13 amino acids. Germline values: CDR1 KGHDR, CDR2 SFDVKD. CDR3: CASQGEGNQPQHF. The CDR3 DNA is TGTGCCTCGCAGGGAGAGGGCAATCAGCCCCAGCATTTT.

The V and J genes are TRBV6-5 and TRBJ2-5; D is tentatively TRBD1 or TRBD2 (5 bases each). Germline lookup yields CDR1 MNHEY and CDR2 SVGAGI. Trimming removed 2 bases from V and 5 bases from J, with 9 bases in between. The CDR3 has 13 residues. The CDR3 DNA reads TGTGCCAGCAGTTACCGTGGGGACGAGACCCAGTACTTC. Translation gives CASSYRGDETQYF.

A few counts support this clonotype. V and J are TRBV4-1 and TRBJ2-1, with 8 bases matching TRBD2. The V and J ends lost 3 bases and 0 bases, in that order; junction bases with no gene match: 4. The CDR3 has 16 amino acids. CDR1 and CDR2 from the germline V gene are MGHRA and YSYEKL. The CDR3 loop is CASSQKTSGSYNEQFF. Written as DNA, the CDR3 is TGCGCCAGCAGCCAGAAAACTAGCGGCTCCTACAATGAGCAGTTCTTC.

The chain is built from TRBV7-9 and TRBJ1-1; D remains unclear. V was cut by 1 base and J by 4 bases, with 4 bases left in between. Germline V gene lookup returns CDR1 SEHNR and CDR2 FQNEAQ (reference sequence). CDR3 size: 12 residues. CDR3 DNA sequence: TGTGCCAGCAGCTTAGTGGCCACTGAAGCTTTCTTT. Protein sequence: CASSLVATEAFF.

This chain uses TRBV29-1 with TRBJ1-2, with TRBD1 matching over 8 bases. The CDR3 has 14 amino acids. Germline lookup yields CDR1 SQVTM and CDR2 ANQGSEA. V shed 3 bases, J shed 4 bases, and the junction held 7 bases outside the gene matches. CDR3 protein: CSVDHRDRSYGYTF. CDR3 DNA: TGCAGCGTTGACCACCGGGACAGGAGCTATGGCTACACCTTC. The complete variable domain, with remaining parts taken from reference TRBV29-1 and TRBJ1-2, reads SAVISQKPSRDICQRGTSLTIQCQVDSQVTMMFWYRQQPGQSLTLIATANQGSEATYESGFVIDKFPISRPNLTFSTLTVSNMSPEDSSIYLCSVDHRDRSYGYTFGSGTRLTVV.

The genes are TRBV4-2 and TRBJ1-1, with TRBD1 identical over 7 bases. V lost 0 bases, J lost 0 bases, and 10 bases stayed unmatched. Germline values: CDR1 LGHNA, CDR2 YNFKEQ. The CDR3 spans 18 residues. The CDR3, as DNA: TGTGCCAGCAGCCAAGATGGTCTAGGGGGCCCGGTGAACACTGAAGCTTTCTTT. This codes for CASSQDGLGGPVNTEAFF.

This clonotype occurred a few times. This rearrangement joins TRBV20-1 to TRBJ2-7; 12 bases match TRBD1. V dropped 3 bases and J dropped 3; count of bases not matched to a gene: 3. Germline-derived CDR1 and CDR2 are DFQATT and SNEGSKA (reference sequence). The CDR3 has 14 amino acids. CDR3 DNA sequence: TGCAGTGCTAGGGGACAGGGGGCCTACTACGAGCAGTACGTC. It encodes CSARGQGAYYEQYV.

Only one count was recorded for this clonotype. V gene TRBV7-9 combines with J gene TRBJ1-1; D possibly corresponds to TRBD1 (6 bases). The germline gives CDR1 SEHNR, CDR2 FQNEAQ (reference sequence). CDR3 length: 11 amino acids. V lost 11 bases, J lost 4 bases, and 11 bases lay in between. The chain's CDR3 is CAGETGTEAFF. CDR3 coding DNA: TGTGCCGGGGAGACAGGCACTGAAGCTTTCTTT.

This clonotype has only a few counts. This chain joins TRBV4-1 and TRBJ2-3; possibly TRBD1 for D (6 bases). The length of the CDR3 is 12 residues. CDR1 MGHRA and CDR2 YSYEKL come from the germline V gene. With 7 bases removed from V and 3 bases from J, the gap between germline ends came to 8 bases. CDR3 in DNA: TGCGCCAGCATAGGACAGACAGATACGCAGTATTTT. Translating it yields CASIGQTDTQYF.

The sample holds a few counts of this clonotype. The chain has TRBV7-9 and TRBJ2-3; D is possibly TRBD1 (6 bases). Germline V gives CDR1 SEHNR, CDR2 FQNEAQ (reference sequence). The CDR3 is made up of 12 amino acids. V was clipped by 5 bases and J by 7 bases, with 10 bases between them. The CDR3: CASSPTGNTQYF. CDR3 DNA: TGTGCCAGCAGCCCTACAGGGAATACGCAGTATTTT.

The chain employs TRBV4-1 and TRBJ2-3; D not certain. With 1 base removed from V and 0 bases from J, the gap between germline ends came to 5 bases. CDR1 and CDR2 (germline): MGHRA, YSYEKL. CDR3 length: 14 amino acids. The CDR3 loop reads CASSQAGSTDTQYF. The CDR3 bases are TGCGCCAGCAGCCAAGCCGGAAGCACAGATACGCAGTATTTT.

Note on this clonotype: The limits of the CDR3 on the DNA are not certain, so only TCRdb's listed CDR3 is given. This sequence joins TRBV9 and TRBJ2-3; the table names TRBD1, a call not compared with the DNA. The CDR3 is made up of 13 amino acids, end residues included. The germline CDR1 and CDR2 sequences are SGDLS and YYNGEE. CDR3 amino acids: CASSFGPGDTQYF.

The chain couples TRBV9 to TRBJ2-3; TRBD1 matches at 7 bases. This CDR3 region has 14 residues. V gave up 2 bases and J gave up 4 bases; unmatched junction bases: 4. Germline CDR1 and CDR2: SGDLS and YYNGEE. CDR3 DNA sequence: TGTGCCAGCAGCGTCGAGGGGGCGGCAGATACGCAGTATTTT. This codes for CASSVEGAADTQYF.

In its sample, this clonotype was seen many times. The chain has TRBV5-1 and TRBJ2-3, with D uncertain. Trimming left V 0 bases short and J 5 bases short, with 10 bases between. Per germline, CDR1 SGHRS and CDR2 YFSETQ. The CDR3 runs to 14 residues. In nucleotides, the CDR3 is TGCGCCAGCAGCTTGGGTGTGCAAGGAGATACGCAGTATTTT. Translating gives CASSLGVQGDTQYF.

This clonotype has a handful of counts. The chain links TRBV12-3 or TRBV12-4 to TRBJ1-6; a weak D match, TRBD1 (5 bases). The germline V and J ends were trimmed by 2 bases and 10 bases, with 12 bases remaining between them. The CDR3 is 14 residues long. The CDR3 coding sequence is TGTGCCAGCAGTTTATCTCAGGGTGGGTCACCCCTCCACTTT. It yields the protein CASSLSQGGSPLHF.

This clonotype was recorded a few times. This chain joins TRBV29-1 and TRBJ2-3; D is uncertain. The CDR3 has 12 amino acids. Germline V gene data show CDR1 as SQVTM and CDR2 as ANQGSEA. V lost 5 bases to trimming and J lost 6 bases, with 12 bases between them. CDR3 residues: CSVSAVRDTQYF. CDR3 nucleotides: TGCAGCGTTTCAGCTGTCCGGGATACGCAGTATTTT.

This clonotype has just a few counts. The rearrangement joins TRBV20-1 to TRBJ1-6; TRBD1 is a possible D gene (5 bases). CDR3 size: 14 residues. CDR1 DFQATT and CDR2 SNEGSKA come from the germline V gene (reference sequence). Trimming stripped 1 base from V and 5 bases from J, with 9 bases between. The CDR3 DNA is TGCAGTGCTAGAGTTGGGGGGAATAATTCACCCCTCCACTTT. Protein: CSARVGGNNSPLHF.

In DNA, the CDR3 is TGCAGTGCTTACAGGGGGTCTGGAAACACCATATATTTT. Its protein product is CSAYRGSGNTIYF. This rearrangement joins TRBV20-1 to TRBJ1-3; 8 bases are shared with TRBD1. Germline V gene data show CDR1 as DFQATT and CDR2 as SNEGSKA (reference sequence). There are 13 residues in the CDR3. J gave up 1 base and V 5 bases, and 1 base lay outside the gene matches.

Notes on this clonotype: One end of the junction fails to match germline, which may point to a read error. The V call is TRBV4-2, the J call TRBJ2-3; weak D call: TRBD2 (5 bases). Germline V lookup: CDR1 LGHNA, CDR2 YNFKEQ. The length of the CDR3 is 16 residues. CDR3 nucleotide sequence: TGCGCCAGCAGCCAGGATTTAGCGCATGGCACAGATACGCAGTATTTT. It translates to CASSQDLAHGTDTQYF.

This rearrangement joins TRBV5-6 to TRBJ2-1, with D perhaps being TRBD1 or TRBD2 (5 bases each). Trimming took off 4 bases at V and 13 bases at J, with 15 bases between the two ends. This CDR3 has 12 amino acids. Germline V gene lookup returns CDR1 SGHDT and CDR2 YYEEEE. For the CDR3, the DNA is TGTGCCAGCAGCCGGCCCGAGGGGCTACAGTTCTTC. Protein: CASSRPEGLQFF.

The gene calls are TRBV5-4 and TRBJ1-4; TRBD1 matches 7 bases. V lost 5 bases, J lost 10 bases, and 14 bases stayed unmatched. The germline CDR1 and CDR2 sequences are SGHNT and YYREEE (reference sequence). The length of the CDR3 is 15 residues. The CDR3 is CASSRTGQGSGKLFF. CDR3 sequence (DNA): TGTGCCAGCAGTCGGACAGGCCAGGGGTCTGGAAAACTGTTTTTT. Based on the CDR3 plus reference TRBV5-4 and TRBJ1-4, the full variable domain is ETGVTQSPTHLIKTRGQQVTLRCSSQSGHNTVSWYQQALGQGPQFIFQYYREEENGRGNFPPRFSGLQFPNYSSELNVNALELDDSALYLCASSRTGQGSGKLFFGSGTQLSVL.

This chain joins TRBV12-3 or TRBV12-4 and TRBJ2-3, with 7 bases aligning to TRBD1. The V gene end was trimmed by 6 bases and the J gene end by 2 bases; junction bases not matched to a gene: 11. The CDR3 runs 16 residues. The CDR3 protein is CASRPGQEDHTDTQYF. As DNA, the CDR3 is TGTGCCAGCAGACCAGGACAGGAGGATCACACAGATACGCAGTATTTT.

This clonotype has ten or more counts. The CDR3 here is CASSQRVQETQYF. For the CDR3, the DNA is TGTGCCAGCAGTCAGAGAGTCCAAGAGACCCAGTACTTC. The rearrangement joins TRBV27 to TRBJ2-5; the D is unclear. The CDR3 runs 13 residues. V gave up 5 bases and J gave up 1 base, with 8 bases separating them. Germline V gives CDR1 MNHEY, CDR2 SMNVEV (reference sequence).

This clonotype was counted between two and nine times. Here the CDR3 reads CASSPTSAVAYNEQFF. The CDR3 coding sequence is TGTGCCAGCAGCCCGACGTCGGCTGTCGCCTACAATGAGCAGTTCTTC. The rearrangement links TRBV11-3 to TRBJ2-1; D uncertain. The CDR3 consists of 16 residues. Germline V gene data show CDR1 as SGHNT and CDR2 as YENEEA. Trimming cost V 5 bases and J 2 bases, with 16 bases left between them.

This clonotype appeared once. The chain recombines TRBV5-6 with TRBJ2-5; 9 bases agree with TRBD1. V was clipped by 0 bases and J by 5 bases; unmatched bases: 8. Germline V gene sequence: CDR1 SGHDT, CDR2 YYEEEE. The CDR3 length is 16 residues. The CDR3 spells CASSLAGQGMWETQYF. CDR3 DNA: TGTGCCAGCAGCTTGGCGGGACAGGGTATGTGGGAGACCCAGTACTTC.

This sequence joins TRBV5-1 and TRBJ2-3; D is uncertain. Germline-derived CDR1 and CDR2 are SGHRS and YFSETQ. V was pared by 4 bases and J by 3 bases, with 9 bases between. This CDR3 is built from 13 residues. Here the CDR3 reads CASSMWGTDTQYF. In DNA form, the CDR3 reads TGCGCCAGCAGCATGTGGGGAACAGATACGCAGTATTTT.

The gene calls are TRBV12-3 or TRBV12-4 and TRBJ1-1, with a weak D call TRBD1 (5 bases). V lost 2 bases and J 6 bases, leaving 13 bases between the germline ends. This CDR3 has 14 amino acids. CDR3 in amino acids: CASSLQGIRAEAFF. In nucleotides, the CDR3 is TGTGCCAGCAGTTTACAGGGAATAAGGGCTGAAGCTTTCTTT.

The sample holds a few counts of this clonotype. The chain employs TRBV5-1 and TRBJ1-1, with 7 bases aligning to TRBD1. This CDR3 is 14 amino acids long. V lost 2 bases and J lost 4; bases outside the gene matches: 5. Germline loops: CDR1 SGHRS, CDR2 YFSETQ. In nucleotides, the CDR3 is TGCGCCAGCAGCTTAAATACAGGGGTCACTGAAGCTTTCTTT. Its translation: CASSLNTGVTEAFF. Full variable domain (remainder filled in from reference TRBV5-1 and TRBJ1-1): KAGVTQTPRYLIKTRGQQVTLSCSPISGHRSVSWYQQTPGQGLQFLFEYFSETQRNKGNFPGRFSGRQFSNSRSEMNVSTLELGDSALYLCASSLNTGVTEAFFGQGTRLTVV.

This clonotype was observed many times. The chain recombines TRBV12-3 or TRBV12-4 with TRBJ2-2; D tentatively reads TRBD1 or TRBD2 (5 bases each). The CDR3 totals 14 residues. V lost 7 bases and J lost 4, with 13 bases in between. The CDR3 spells CASTRTGRTGELFF. In nucleotides, the CDR3 is TGTGCCAGCACCCGCACGGGGCGCACCGGGGAGCTGTTTTTT.